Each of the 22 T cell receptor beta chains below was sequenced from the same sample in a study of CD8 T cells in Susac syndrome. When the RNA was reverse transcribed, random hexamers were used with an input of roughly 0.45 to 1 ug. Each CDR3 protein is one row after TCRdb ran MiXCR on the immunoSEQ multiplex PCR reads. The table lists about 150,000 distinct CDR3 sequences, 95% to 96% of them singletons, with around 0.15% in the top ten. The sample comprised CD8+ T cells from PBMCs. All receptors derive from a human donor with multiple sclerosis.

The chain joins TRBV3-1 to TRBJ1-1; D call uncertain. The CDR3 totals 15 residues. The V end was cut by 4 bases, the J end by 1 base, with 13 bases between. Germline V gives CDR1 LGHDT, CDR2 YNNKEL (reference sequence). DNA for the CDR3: TGTGCCAGCAGCCCCTATAAGGGAGGGAACACTGAAGCTTTCTTT. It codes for CASSPYKGGNTEAFF.

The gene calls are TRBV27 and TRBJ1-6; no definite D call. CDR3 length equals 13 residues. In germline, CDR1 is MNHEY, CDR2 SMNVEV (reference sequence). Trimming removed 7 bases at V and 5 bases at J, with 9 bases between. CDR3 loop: CASKGPNNSPLHF. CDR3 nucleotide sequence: TGTGCCAGCAAAGGACCGAATAATTCACCCCTCCACTTT.

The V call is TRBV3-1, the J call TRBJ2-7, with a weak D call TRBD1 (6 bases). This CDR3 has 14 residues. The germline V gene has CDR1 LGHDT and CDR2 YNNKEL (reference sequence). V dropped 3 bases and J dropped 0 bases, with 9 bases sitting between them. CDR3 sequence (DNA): TGTGCCAGCAGCCAGAGGGGGAGCTCCTACGAGCAGTACTTC. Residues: CASSQRGSSYEQYF.

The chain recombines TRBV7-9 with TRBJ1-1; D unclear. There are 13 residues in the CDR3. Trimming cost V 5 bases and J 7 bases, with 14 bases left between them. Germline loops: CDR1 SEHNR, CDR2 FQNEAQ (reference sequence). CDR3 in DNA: TGTGCCAGCAGCGGAGAGGTGGTATTTGAAGCTTTCTTT. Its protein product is CASSGEVVFEAFF.

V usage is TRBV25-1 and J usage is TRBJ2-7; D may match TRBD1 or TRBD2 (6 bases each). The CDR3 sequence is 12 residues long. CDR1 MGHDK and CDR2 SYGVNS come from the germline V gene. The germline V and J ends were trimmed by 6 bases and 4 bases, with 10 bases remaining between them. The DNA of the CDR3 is TGTGCCAGCAGCGAGGGGGGATACGAGCAGTACGTC. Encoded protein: CASSEGGYEQYV.

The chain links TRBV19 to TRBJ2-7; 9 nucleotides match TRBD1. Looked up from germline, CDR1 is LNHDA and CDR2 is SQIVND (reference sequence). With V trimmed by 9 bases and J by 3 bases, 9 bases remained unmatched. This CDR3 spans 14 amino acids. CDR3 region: CASSPGQGGYEQYV. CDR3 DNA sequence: TGTGCCAGCAGCCCGGGACAGGGAGGCTACGAGCAGTACGTC.

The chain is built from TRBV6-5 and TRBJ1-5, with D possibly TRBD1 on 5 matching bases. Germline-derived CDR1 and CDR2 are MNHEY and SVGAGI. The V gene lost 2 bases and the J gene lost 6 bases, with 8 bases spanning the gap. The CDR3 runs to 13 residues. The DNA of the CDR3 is TGTGCCAGCAGTTACGGGGGAGGTCAGCCCCAGCATTTT. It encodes CASSYGGGQPQHF.

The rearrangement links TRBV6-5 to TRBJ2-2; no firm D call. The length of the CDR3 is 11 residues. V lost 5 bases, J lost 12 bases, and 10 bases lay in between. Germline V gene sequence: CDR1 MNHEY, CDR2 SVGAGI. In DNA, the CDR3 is TGTGCCAGCAGTCATGGCCCGAAGCTGTTTTTT. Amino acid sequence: CASSHGPKLFF.

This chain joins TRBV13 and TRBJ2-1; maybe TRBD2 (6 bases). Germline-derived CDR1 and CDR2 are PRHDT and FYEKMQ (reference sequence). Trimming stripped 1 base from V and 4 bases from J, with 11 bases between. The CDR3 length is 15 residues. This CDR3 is CASSLAEEGYNEQFF. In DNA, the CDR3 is TGTGCCAGCAGCTTAGCCGAGGAGGGGTACAATGAGCAGTTCTTC.

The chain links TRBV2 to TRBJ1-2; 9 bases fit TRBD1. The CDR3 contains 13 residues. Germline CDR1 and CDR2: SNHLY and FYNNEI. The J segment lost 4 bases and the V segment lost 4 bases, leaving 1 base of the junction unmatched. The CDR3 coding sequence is TGTGCCAGCAGTGCGGGACAGGGCTATGGCTACACCTTC. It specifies CASSAGQGYGYTF.

CDR3 sequence reads: CASSHRVSGANVLTF. In DNA, the CDR3 is TGTGCCAGCAGCCACAGGGTCTCTGGGGCCAACGTCCTGACTTTC. The chain carries TRBV7-8 and TRBJ2-6, with D possibly matching TRBD1 (6 bases). Germline values: CDR1 SGHVS, CDR2 FQNEAQ. This CDR3 contains 15 residues. V lost 5 bases to trimming and J lost 0 bases, with 8 bases between them. Drawing the rest from reference TRBV7-8 and TRBJ2-6, the complete variable domain is GAGVSQSPRYKVAKRGQDVALRCDPISGHVSLFWYQQALGQGPEFLTYFQNEAQLDKSGLPSDRFFAERPEGSVSTLKIQRTQQEDSAVYLCASSHRVSGANVLTFGAGSRLTVL.

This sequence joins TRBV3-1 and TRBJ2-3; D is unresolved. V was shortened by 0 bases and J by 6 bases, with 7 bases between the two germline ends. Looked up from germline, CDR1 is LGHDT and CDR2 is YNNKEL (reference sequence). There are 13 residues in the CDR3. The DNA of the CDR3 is TGTGCCAGCAGCCAAGAGCCCGCGGATACGCAGTATTTT. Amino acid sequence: CASSQEPADTQYF.

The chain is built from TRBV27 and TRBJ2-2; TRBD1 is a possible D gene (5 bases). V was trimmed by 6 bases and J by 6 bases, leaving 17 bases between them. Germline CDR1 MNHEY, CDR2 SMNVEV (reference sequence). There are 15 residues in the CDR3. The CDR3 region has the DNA TGTGCCAGCAGACTTTTCCCCCAGGGTTCCGGGGAGCTGTTTTTT. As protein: CASRLFPQGSGELFF.

The CDR3 reads CAWSTPASYGYTF. In nucleotides, the CDR3 is TGTGCCTGGAGTACCCCAGCCTCCTATGGCTACACCTTC. V usage is TRBV30 and J usage is TRBJ1-2, with unresolved D. The CDR3 covers 13 residues. Trimming shortened V by 2 bases and J by 4 bases, and 11 bases separated the two germline ends. Germline lookup yields CDR1 GTSNPN and CDR2 SVGIG (reference sequence).

The CDR3 sequence is CSVGPNLGFYGYTF. DNA of the CDR3: TGCAGCGTTGGCCCGAACCTAGGGTTTTATGGCTACACCTTC. The V and J genes are TRBV29-1 and TRBJ1-2, with unresolved D. The germline V and J ends were trimmed by 4 bases and 5 bases, with 17 bases remaining between them. The CDR3 contains 14 residues. Germline V gene data show CDR1 as SQVTM and CDR2 as ANQGSEA.

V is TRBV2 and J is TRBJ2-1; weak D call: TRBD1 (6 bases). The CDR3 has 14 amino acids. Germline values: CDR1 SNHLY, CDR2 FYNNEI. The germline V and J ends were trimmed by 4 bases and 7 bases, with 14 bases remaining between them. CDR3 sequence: CASSVYRVGNEQFF. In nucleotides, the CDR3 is TGTGCCAGCAGTGTTTACAGGGTAGGGAATGAGCAGTTCTTC. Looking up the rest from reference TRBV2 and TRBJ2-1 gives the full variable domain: EPEVTQTPSHQVTQMGQEVILRCVPISNHLYFYWYRQILGQKVEFLVSFYNNEISEKSEIFDDQFSVERPDGSNFTLKIRSTKLEDSAMYFCASSVYRVGNEQFFGPGTRLTVL.

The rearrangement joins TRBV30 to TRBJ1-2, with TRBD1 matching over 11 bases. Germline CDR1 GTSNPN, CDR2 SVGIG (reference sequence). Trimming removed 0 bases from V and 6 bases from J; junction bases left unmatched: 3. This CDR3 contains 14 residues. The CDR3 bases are TGTGCCTGGAGTGTCAGGACAGGGGGCGATGGCTACACCTTC. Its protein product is CAWSVRTGGDGYTF. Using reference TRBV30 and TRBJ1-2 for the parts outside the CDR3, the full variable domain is SQTIHQWPATLVQPVGSPLSLECTVEGTSNPNLYWYRQAAGRGLQLLFYSVGIGQISSEVPQNLSASRPQDRQFILSSKKLLLSDSGFYLCAWSVRTGGDGYTFGSGTRLTVV.

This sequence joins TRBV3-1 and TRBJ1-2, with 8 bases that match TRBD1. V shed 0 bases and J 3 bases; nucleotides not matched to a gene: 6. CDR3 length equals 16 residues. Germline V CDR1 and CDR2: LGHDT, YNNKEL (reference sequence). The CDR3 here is CASSQDRQGAHYGYTF. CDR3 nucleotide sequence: TGTGCCAGCAGCCAAGATCGCCAGGGGGCCCACTATGGCTACACCTTC.

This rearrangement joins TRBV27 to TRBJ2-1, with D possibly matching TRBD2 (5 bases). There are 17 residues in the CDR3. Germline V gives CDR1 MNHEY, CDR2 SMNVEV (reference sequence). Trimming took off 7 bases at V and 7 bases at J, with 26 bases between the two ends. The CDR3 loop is CASIYRFSLGRLNEQFF. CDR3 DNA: TGTGCCAGCATTTATCGATTTTCCCTAGGAAGACTAAATGAGCAGTTCTTC.

Here the CDR3 DNA reads TGTGCCAGCAGCCAAGATACTAGCGTCGGGCTTTACGAGCAGTACGTC. This encodes CASSQDTSVGLYEQYV. The chain couples TRBV4-2 to TRBJ2-7, with 7 bases aligning to TRBD2. The CDR3 is 16 amino acids. Germline V gives CDR1 LGHNA, CDR2 YNFKEQ. Losses at the gene ends were 0 bases for V and 4 bases for J; bases not matched to a gene: 9.

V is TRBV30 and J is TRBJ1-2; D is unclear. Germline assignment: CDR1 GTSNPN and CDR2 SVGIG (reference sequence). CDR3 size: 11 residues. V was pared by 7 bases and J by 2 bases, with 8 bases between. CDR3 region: CASLINYGYTF. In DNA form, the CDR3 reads TGTGCCTCCTTAATAAACTATGGCTACACCTTC.

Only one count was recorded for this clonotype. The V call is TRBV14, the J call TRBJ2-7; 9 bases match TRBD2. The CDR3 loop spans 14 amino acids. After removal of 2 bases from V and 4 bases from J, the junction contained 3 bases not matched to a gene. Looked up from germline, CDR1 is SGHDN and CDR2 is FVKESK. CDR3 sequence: CASSQHSGGYEQYV. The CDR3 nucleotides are TGTGCCAGCAGCCAACATAGCGGGGGATACGAGCAGTACGTC.